This T cell receptor (beta chain) was sequenced during a study of T-cell reconstitution after alpha-beta-depleted transplantation in children. Germline CDR1 and CDR2: LGHDT and YNNKEL (reference sequence). CDR3 length: 12 amino acids. V was shortened by 4 bases and J by 6 bases, with 7 bases between the two germline ends. Unique molecular identifiers were built into the TCRbeta library. MiXCR was run by TCRdb on the PCR reads, yielding one entry per CDR3 protein. The sample lists almost 400,000 distinct CDR3 sequences, roughly 20% occurring once. The sequence was obtained from a human donor who donated a stem cell graft to a child with acute myeloid leukemia. The gene calls are TRBV3-1 and TRBJ2-4; D gene unclear. Sample: PBMCs from the stem cell graft donor, taken from the stem cell graft. The CDR3 reads CASSRNINIQYF. The CDR3 coding sequence is TGTGCCAGCAGCCGGAATATAAACATTCAGTACTTC.